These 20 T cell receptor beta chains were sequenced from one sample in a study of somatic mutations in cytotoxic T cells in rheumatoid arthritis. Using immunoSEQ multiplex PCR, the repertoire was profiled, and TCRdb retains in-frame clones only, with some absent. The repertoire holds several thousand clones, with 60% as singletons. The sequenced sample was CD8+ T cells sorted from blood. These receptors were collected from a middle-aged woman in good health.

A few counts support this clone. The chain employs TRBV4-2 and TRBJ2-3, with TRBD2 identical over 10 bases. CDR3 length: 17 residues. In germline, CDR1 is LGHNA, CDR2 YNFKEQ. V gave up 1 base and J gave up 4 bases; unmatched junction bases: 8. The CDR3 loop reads CASSQGPGLASSDTQYF. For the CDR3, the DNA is TGTGCCAGCAGCCAAGGACCGGGACTAGCGAGCTCAGATACGCAGTATTTT.

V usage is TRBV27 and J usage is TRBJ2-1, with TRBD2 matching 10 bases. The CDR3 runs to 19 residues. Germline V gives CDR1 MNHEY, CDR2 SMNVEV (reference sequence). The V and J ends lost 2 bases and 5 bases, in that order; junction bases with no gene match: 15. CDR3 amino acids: CASSLRAPGGLAEDNEQFF. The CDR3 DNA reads TGTGCCAGCAGTTTACGAGCCCCAGGCGGACTAGCGGAGGACAATGAGCAGTTCTTC.

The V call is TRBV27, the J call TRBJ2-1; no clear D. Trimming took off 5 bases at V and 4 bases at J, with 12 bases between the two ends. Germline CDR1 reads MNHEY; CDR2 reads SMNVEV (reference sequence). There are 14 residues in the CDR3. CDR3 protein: CASSPLGGYNEQFF. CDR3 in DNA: TGTGCCAGCAGTCCCCTCGGCGGTTACAATGAGCAGTTCTTC.

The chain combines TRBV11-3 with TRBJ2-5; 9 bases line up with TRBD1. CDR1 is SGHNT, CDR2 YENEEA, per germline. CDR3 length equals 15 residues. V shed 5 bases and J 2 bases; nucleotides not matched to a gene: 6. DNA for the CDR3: TGTGCCAGCAGCCACGGGACAGGGTTACAAGAGACCCAGTACTTC. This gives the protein CASSHGTGLQETQYF.

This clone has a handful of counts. As DNA, the CDR3 is TGTGCCAGCAGCGTAGGGTTTTCAGATACGCAGTATTTT. Amino acids: CASSVGFSDTQYF. The chain recombines TRBV9 with TRBJ2-3, with D uncertain. With 0 bases removed from V and 4 bases from J, the gap between germline ends came to 6 bases. Germline V lookup: CDR1 SGDLS, CDR2 YYNGEE. This CDR3 contains 13 residues.

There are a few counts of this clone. The CDR3 is CASSQAGGGGYEQYF. The DNA for the CDR3 is TGTGCCAGCAGCCAAGCAGGGGGGGGTGGCTACGAGCAGTACTTC. V is TRBV4-2 and J is TRBJ2-7; D is tentatively TRBD1 or TRBD2 (7 bases each). There are 15 residues in the CDR3. CDR1 and CDR2 from the germline V gene are LGHNA and YNFKEQ. Between the trimmed V and J ends, which lost 1 base and 3 bases, there was a span of 13 bases.

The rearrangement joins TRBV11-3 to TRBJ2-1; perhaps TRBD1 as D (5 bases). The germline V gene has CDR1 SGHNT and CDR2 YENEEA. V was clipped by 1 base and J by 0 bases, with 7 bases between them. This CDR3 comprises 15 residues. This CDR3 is CASSLVDSSYNEQFF. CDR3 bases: TGTGCCAGCAGCTTAGTAGACAGCTCCTACAATGAGCAGTTCTTC.

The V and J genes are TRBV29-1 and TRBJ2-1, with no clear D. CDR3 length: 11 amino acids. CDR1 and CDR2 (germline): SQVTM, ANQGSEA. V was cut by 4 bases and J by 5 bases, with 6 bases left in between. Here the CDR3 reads CSVAGDNEQFF. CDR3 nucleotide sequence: TGCAGCGTTGCAGGAGACAATGAGCAGTTCTTC.

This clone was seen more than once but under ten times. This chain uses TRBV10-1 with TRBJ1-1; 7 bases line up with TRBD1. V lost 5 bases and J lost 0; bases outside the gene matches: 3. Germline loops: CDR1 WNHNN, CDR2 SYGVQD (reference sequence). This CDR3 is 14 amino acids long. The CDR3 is CASSKGQMNTEAFF. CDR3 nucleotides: TGCGCCAGCAGTAAGGGACAGATGAACACTGAAGCTTTCTTT.

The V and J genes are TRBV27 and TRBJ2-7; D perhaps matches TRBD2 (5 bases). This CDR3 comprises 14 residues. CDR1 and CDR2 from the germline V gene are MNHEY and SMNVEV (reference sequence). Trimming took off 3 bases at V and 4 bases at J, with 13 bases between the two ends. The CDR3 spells CASSLGPTSYEQYF. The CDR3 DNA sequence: TGTGCCAGCAGTTTGGGCCCTACTAGTTACGAGCAGTACTTC.

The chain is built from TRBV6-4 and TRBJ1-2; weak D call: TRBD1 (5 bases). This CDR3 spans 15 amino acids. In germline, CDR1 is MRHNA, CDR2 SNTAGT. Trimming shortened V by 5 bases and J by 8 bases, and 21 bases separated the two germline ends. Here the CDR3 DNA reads TGTGCCAGCAGTCTCTCGACCGGGACGGCGGGAGGCTACACCTTC. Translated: CASSLSTGTAGGYTF.

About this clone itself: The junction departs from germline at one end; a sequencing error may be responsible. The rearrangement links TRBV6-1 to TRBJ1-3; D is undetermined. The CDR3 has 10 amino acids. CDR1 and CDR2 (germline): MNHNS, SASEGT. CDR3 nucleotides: TGTGCCAGCAGTGGAGACACCATATATTTT. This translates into CASSGDTIYF.

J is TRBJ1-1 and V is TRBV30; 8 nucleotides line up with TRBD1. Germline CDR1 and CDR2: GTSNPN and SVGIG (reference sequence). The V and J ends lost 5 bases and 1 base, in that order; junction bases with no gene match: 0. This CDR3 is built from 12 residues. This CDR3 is CAWGQGNTEAFF. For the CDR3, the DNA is TGTGCCTGGGGACAGGGGAACACTGAAGCTTTCTTT.

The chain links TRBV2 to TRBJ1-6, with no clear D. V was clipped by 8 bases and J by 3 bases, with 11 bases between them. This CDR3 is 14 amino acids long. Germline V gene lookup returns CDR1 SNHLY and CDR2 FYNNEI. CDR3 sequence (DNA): TGTGCCAGCGGTGCCTCACTCTATAATTCACCCCTCCACTTT. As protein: CASGASLYNSPLHF.

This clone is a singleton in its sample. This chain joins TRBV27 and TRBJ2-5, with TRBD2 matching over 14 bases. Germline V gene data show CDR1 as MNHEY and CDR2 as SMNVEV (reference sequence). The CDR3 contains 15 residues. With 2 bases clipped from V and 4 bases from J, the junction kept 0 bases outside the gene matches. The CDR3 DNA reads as TGTGCCAGCAGTTTAGGGACTAGCGGGAGAGAGACCCAGTACTTC. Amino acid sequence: CASSLGTSGRETQYF.

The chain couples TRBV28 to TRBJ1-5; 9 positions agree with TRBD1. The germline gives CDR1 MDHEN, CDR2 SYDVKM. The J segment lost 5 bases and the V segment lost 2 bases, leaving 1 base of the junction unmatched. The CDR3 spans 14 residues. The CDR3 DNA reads TGTGCCAGCAGTTTAGGGACAGGGTATCAGCCCCAGCATTTT. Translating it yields CASSLGTGYQPQHF.

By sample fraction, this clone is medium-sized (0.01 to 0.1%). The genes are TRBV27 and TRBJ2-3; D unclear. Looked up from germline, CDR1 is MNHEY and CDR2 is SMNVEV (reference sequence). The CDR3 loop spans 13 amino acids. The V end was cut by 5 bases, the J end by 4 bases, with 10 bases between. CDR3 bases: TGTGCCAGCAGTATAAGCAGGCCAGATACGCAGTATTTT. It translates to CASSISRPDTQYF.

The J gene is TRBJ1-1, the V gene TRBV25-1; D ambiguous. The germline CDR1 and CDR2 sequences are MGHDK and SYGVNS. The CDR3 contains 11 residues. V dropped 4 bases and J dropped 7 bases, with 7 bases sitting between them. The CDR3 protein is CASSVQLEAFF. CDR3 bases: TGTGCCAGCAGTGTACAGCTTGAAGCTTTCTTT.

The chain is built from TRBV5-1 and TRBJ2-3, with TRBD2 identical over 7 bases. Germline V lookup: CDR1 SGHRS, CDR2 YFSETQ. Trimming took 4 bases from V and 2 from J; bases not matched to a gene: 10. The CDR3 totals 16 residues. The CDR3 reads CASSAGLERPTDTQYF. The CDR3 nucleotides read TGCGCCAGCAGCGCCGGACTAGAAAGACCCACAGATACGCAGTATTTT.

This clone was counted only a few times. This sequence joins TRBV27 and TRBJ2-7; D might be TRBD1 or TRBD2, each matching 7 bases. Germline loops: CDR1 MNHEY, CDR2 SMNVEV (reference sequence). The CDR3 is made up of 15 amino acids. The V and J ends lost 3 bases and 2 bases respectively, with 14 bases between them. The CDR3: CASSLRAGQTYEQYF. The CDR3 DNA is TGTGCCAGCAGTTTGAGAGCGGGACAGACCTACGAGCAGTACTTC.